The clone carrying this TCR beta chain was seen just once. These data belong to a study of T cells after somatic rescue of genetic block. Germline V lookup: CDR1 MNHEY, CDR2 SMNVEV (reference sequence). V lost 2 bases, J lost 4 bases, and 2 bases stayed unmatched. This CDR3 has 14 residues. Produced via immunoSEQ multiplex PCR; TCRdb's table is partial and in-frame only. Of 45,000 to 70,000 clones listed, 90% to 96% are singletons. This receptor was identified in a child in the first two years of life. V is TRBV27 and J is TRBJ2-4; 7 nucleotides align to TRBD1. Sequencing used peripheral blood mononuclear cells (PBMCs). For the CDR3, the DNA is TGTGCCAGCAGTTTAGACAGGGCTAAAAACATTCAGTACTTC. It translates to CASSLDRAKNIQYF.